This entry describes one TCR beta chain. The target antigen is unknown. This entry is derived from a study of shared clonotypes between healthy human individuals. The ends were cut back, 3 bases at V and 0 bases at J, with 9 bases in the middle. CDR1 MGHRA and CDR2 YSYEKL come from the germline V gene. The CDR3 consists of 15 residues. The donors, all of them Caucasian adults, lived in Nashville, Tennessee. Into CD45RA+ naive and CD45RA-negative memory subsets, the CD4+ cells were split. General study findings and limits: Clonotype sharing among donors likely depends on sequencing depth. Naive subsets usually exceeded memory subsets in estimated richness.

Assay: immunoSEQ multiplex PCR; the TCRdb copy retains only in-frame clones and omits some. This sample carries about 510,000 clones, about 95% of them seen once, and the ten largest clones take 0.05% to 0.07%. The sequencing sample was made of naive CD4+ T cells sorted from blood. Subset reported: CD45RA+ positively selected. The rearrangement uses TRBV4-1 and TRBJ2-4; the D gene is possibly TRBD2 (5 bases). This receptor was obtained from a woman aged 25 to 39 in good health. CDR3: CASSHLGLAKNIQYF. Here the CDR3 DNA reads TGCGCCAGCAGCCACCTCGGACTAGCCAAAAACATTCAGTACTTC.